This TCR beta chain was profiled in a study of T cell clusters in autoimmune cytopenias (dated by TCRdb to the late 2010s). Broadly, across the study: Healthy donor controls had a mean age of roughly 53 years and a median age of 59 years, with about 50% of the roughly 40 female. The study was designed to test whether a disease-specific immune repertoire signature usable as a blood-based biomarker is carried by autoimmune cytopenia patients. Controls were approximately 25 age-matched healthy donors for primary cytopenia and approximately 15 age-matched CLL patients for secondary cytopenia. Repertoires from autoimmune hepatitis patients were compared with those of 20 to 25 healthy donors matched for age and sex. TRB and IGH repertoires from peripheral blood were sequenced in autoimmune cytopenia patients at active disease and during treatment follow-up, with healthy, CLL and autoimmune hepatitis controls included alongside. Per sample, TRB sequencing gave a median depth of about 52,000 reads and a median of 2,350 distinct TRB clonotypes. General study outcomes and caveats: A lack of physiological T cell clusters in primary autoimmune cytopenia patients was suggested by GLIPH, as 51 clusters were found to be exclusive to healthy donors versus 15 to 20 exclusive to patients. The TRB repertoire shifts, including less even repertoires in secondary cytopenia and CLL, mostly reflected lymphoma bias and not autoimmunity. The T cell clusters were defined only in silico, and the functional role of the clusters still needed to be validated experimentally. In the comparison of secondary cytopenia with CLL, the cluster-lack signature was not observed, apparently because the dominant lymphoma-associated repertoire masked the signature. Compared with active autoimmune hepatitis patients, healthy donors had almost three times as many exclusive TRB clusters, a finding consistent with an autoimmunity-wide signature.

Without a recorded count, this clonotype is taken to be medium-sized (0.01 to 0.1%) from its frequency. The antigen it binds to is not known. TRB amplification used approximately 230 ng of peripheral blood genomic DNA, some 38,000 genome equivalents, per sample. TRB rearrangements were amplified by multiplex PCR following a touch-down protocol, with the TRB-A and TRB-B primer pools mixed in one tube. Illumina adapters and sample indices were added to the amplicons through two consecutive PCR reactions using Phusion HS II polymerase. The amplicons were gel-purified using the NucleoSpin Gel and PCR Clean-up kit, after which quantification was performed by Qubit and quality was checked on an Agilent 2100 Bioanalyzer. Sequencing of the libraries was performed on an Illumina MiSeq with 600-cycle, single-indexed, paired-end runs. The authors' pipeline ran thus. Alignment and assembly of TRB reads were performed with MiXCR version 2.1.12 and the default MiXCR reference library. A clone was defined by each unique CDR3 nucleotide sequence, and the analysis included only productive sequences supported by at least two reads. To assess repertoire diversity, an R script computed alpha-parameterized diversity profiles (alpha 0 to 5), which included the Shannon (alpha 1) and Simpson (alpha 2) indices. The tcR package was used to compute combinatorial TRB VJ usage, and cohorts were compared on this usage by principal component analysis with ade4. TCRbeta CDR3s were clustered with GLIPH on cohort pairs matched by age and read depth, and cluster frequencies were compared by Wilcoxon test. TCRdb reprocessed the reads and assigns one entry to each CDR3 protein sequence, leaving out DNA. TCRdb's processing, not the authors', yielded these V and J calls. For this sample, the table gives 5,000 to 6,500 distinct CDR3 sequences. Around 7.5% of the sample comes from the top ten.

CDR3 length: 15 amino acids, cysteine to phenylalanine. No DNA was logged. As encoded in the germline V gene (reference sequence), CDR1 is SGHKS while CDR2 is YYEKEE. The sample also formed part of further work on T cell repertoires in aging, cancer and after chemotherapy. The second paper further reports: Donors spanned six age groups from 30 or younger to 70 or older, with at least three individuals per group. Control TCR repertoires from healthy donors were recorded over several months to years, and clear clonal overlap was observed across re-sampling. In total, the full dataset held about 9.5 million TCR reads. Compared with age-matched healthy donors, untreated patients with either hematological or solid cancers had significantly lower TCR diversity in the blood along with higher clonality. In healthy donors, the drop in TCR diversity with age came mainly from a loss of richness, whereas in cancer patients a loss of evenness also played a part. In both cancer cohorts, the median generation probability rose over the chemotherapy interval, which suggests that the repertoire was reconstituted through rebound thymic output. According to the authors, the repertoire data do not permit conclusions about immunological memory after chemotherapy. The study profiled peripheral blood TCR beta repertoires from healthy donors and cancer patients to examine immunoaging and T cell reconstitution after chemotherapy. A cohort of around 210 cancer patients (more than 90 with hematological and 124 with solid cancers) was assembled, and fewer than 100 healthy donors were included as a reference group. MiXCR versions 2.12 and 3.0.5 were used to process the TRB sequences. The repertoire metrics were Shannon diversity, evenness, clonality (calculated as one minus evenness), and diversity profiles parameterized by alpha from 0 to 5. The IGoR algorithm was used to calculate generation probabilities of clones in the paired pre- and post-chemotherapy samples.

The sequenced material came from peripheral blood. This sequence uses TRBV5-5 and TRBJ2-2; TCRdb reports TRBD1, a call that lacks DNA to check it against. This sequence originates from a human donor in good health. The CDR3 here reads CASSRDRGGAGELFF.